A single sample gave rise to the 21 T cell receptor beta chains below, sequenced in a study of blood T cells in healthy people across ages. A second PCR of 7 to 11 cycles used a sample-barcoded 5' primer and a J-beta primer mix. TCRdb redid the calling of the 5' RACE reads with MiXCR, one entry per CDR3 protein. In the table there are 1.5 million to 2 million distinct CDR3 sequences, around 50% of which are singletons. Input material: blood. These receptors all come from a woman between 35 and 50 years old in good health.

This chain links TRBV11-2 with TRBJ1-2, with TRBD1 matching over 7 bases. V trimming: 5 bases; J trimming: 5 bases; junction bases outside the gene matches: 11. Germline CDR1 and CDR2: SGHAT and FQNNGV. The CDR3 is 15 amino acids. The CDR3 here is CASSADRDRPYGYTF. Here the CDR3 DNA reads TGTGCCAGCAGCGCAGACCGGGACAGACCGTATGGCTACACCTTC.

On this clonotype: A junction end diverges from the germline sequence, so it may reflect a read error. V is TRBV4-3 and J is TRBJ2-6; D unclear. This CDR3 spans 16 amino acids. CDR1 and CDR2 (germline): LGHNA, YSLEER. This chain's CDR3 is CASCQDFDSGANVLTF. For the CDR3, the DNA is TGCGCCAGCTGCCAAGATTTTGACTCTGGGGCCAACGTCCTGACTTTC.

This clonotype appeared a few times. The chain joins TRBV7-9 to TRBJ2-7; D uncertain. The germline V and J ends were trimmed by 1 base and 3 bases, with 19 bases remaining between them. The CDR3 totals 17 residues. Looked up from germline, CDR1 is SEHNR and CDR2 is FQNEAQ (reference sequence). The CDR3 coding sequence is TGTGCCAGCAGCTTAGGAGGTAGGGAATCTTACCTCTACGAGCAGTACTTC. Its translation is CASSLGGRESYLYEQYF. Using reference TRBV7-9 and TRBJ2-7 for the parts outside the CDR3, the full variable domain is DTGVSQNPRHKITKRGQNVTFRCDPISEHNRLYWYRQTLGQGPEFLTYFQNEAQLEKSRLLSDRFSAERPKGSFSTLEIQRTEQGDSAMYLCASSLGGRESYLYEQYFGPGTRLTVT.

DNA of the CDR3: TGCAGTGCCCCGGCCAACAGGGGTAGAGAGACCCAGTACTTC. It encodes CSAPANRGRETQYF. The chain recombines TRBV20-1 with TRBJ2-5; 7 bases map to TRBD1. The CDR3 loop spans 14 amino acids. V was pared by 6 bases and J by 4 bases, with 11 bases of the junction left unmatched. Germline V CDR1 and CDR2: DFQATT, SNEGSKA (reference sequence).

This clonotype was observed many times. The chain links TRBV12-3 or TRBV12-4 to TRBJ2-1, with D unclear. V dropped 3 bases and J dropped 6 bases, with 6 bases sitting between them. This CDR3 contains 12 residues. CDR3 in DNA: TGTGCCAGCAGTTTTCTTGGCAATGAGCAGTTCTTC. Its protein is CASSFLGNEQFF.

The chain carries TRBV5-1 and TRBJ2-1; 7 positions agree with TRBD1. Germline values: CDR1 SGHRS, CDR2 YFSETQ. V lost 4 bases to trimming and J lost 7 bases; unmatched junction nucleotides: 14. There are 16 residues in the CDR3. The CDR3 reads CASSPTIDRVGNEQFF. The CDR3 bases are TGCGCCAGCAGCCCAACAATAGACAGGGTTGGGAATGAGCAGTTCTTC.

The genes are TRBV10-1 and TRBJ1-4, with 8 nucleotides matching TRBD1. Germline CDR1 reads WNHNN; CDR2 reads SYGVQD (reference sequence). The CDR3 is 14 residues long. The V and J ends lost 5 bases and 12 bases, in that order; junction bases with no gene match: 11. The CDR3 loop reads CASSSGGLEEELFF. The CDR3 DNA is TGCGCCAGCAGTTCAGGGGGCCTAGAAGAAGAACTGTTTTTT.

The rearrangement joins TRBV29-1 to TRBJ1-5; possible D gene TRBD1, 5 bases. Germline V gene lookup returns CDR1 SQVTM and CDR2 ANQGSEA. This CDR3 region has 14 residues. Trimming shortened V by 6 bases and J by 3 bases, and 15 bases separated the two germline ends. The CDR3 DNA reads as TGCAGCGTGGGGGGGTTAGGGGTCAATCAGCCCCAGCATTTT. It is translated as CSVGGLGVNQPQHF. The variable domain in full, completed from reference TRBV29-1 and TRBJ1-5, reads SAVISQKPSRDICQRGTSLTIQCQVDSQVTMMFWYRQQPGQSLTLIATANQGSEATYESGFVIDKFPISRPNLTFSTLTVSNMSPEDSSIYLCSVGGLGVNQPQHFGDGTRLSIL.

The chain is built from TRBV6-5 and TRBJ2-3; 7 bases fit TRBD1. Germline lookup yields CDR1 MNHEY and CDR2 SVGAGI. With V trimmed by 6 bases and J by 1 base, 7 bases remained unmatched. There are 15 residues in the CDR3. The CDR3 region is CASREWDSRTDTQYF. Here the CDR3 DNA reads TGTGCCAGCAGAGAATGGGACAGCCGCACAGATACGCAGTATTTT.

This chain joins TRBV20-1 and TRBJ2-4; 9 nucleotides agree with TRBD1. CDR1 and CDR2 (germline): DFQATT, SNEGSKA (reference sequence). Trimming at V came to 5 bases and at J to 13 bases, leaving 15 bases not matched to a gene. This CDR3 spans 14 amino acids. The chain's CDR3 is CSAPSSNRGLAQYF. CDR3 nucleotides: TGCAGTGCTCCCTCTTCCAACAGGGGGCTTGCGCAGTACTTC.

The V and J genes are TRBV29-1 and TRBJ1-5; TRBD1 is a possible D gene (5 bases). CDR3 size: 14 residues. Trimming took off 7 bases at V and 4 bases at J, with 17 bases between the two ends. From germline, CDR1 is SQVTM and CDR2 ANQGSEA. CDR3 coding DNA: TGCAGCGCGACAGCGGGTCAGGGAAATCAGCCCCAGCATTTT. It specifies CSATAGQGNQPQHF.

This clonotype was seen just once. The chain uses TRBV7-9 and TRBJ1-2; no clear D gene. V lost 2 bases and J lost 6, with 10 bases in between. Germline CDR1 SEHNR, CDR2 FQNEAQ (reference sequence). This CDR3 is 13 amino acids long. CDR3 sequence (DNA): TGTGCCAGCAGCTTAATCCCGGATGATGGCTACACCTTC. Translation gives CASSLIPDDGYTF.

The CDR3, as DNA: TGCAGTGCTGCCAGGGGGCAGGAAAACATTCAGTACTTC. It specifies CSAARGQENIQYF. The genes are TRBV20-1 and TRBJ2-5, with 8 positions matching TRBD1. The J call may be faulty, since TRBJ2-4 better matches the DNA end. The CDR3 consists of 13 residues. Germline CDR1 DFQATT, CDR2 SNEGSKA (reference sequence).

V is TRBV7-9 and J is TRBJ1-2; 8 bases are shared with TRBD1. V lost 1 base, J lost 7 bases, and 14 bases stayed unmatched. Germline V gene sequence: CDR1 SEHNR, CDR2 FQNEAQ (reference sequence). The CDR3 is 17 amino acids. As DNA, the CDR3 is TGTGCCAGCAGCTTAGATGGGCAGGGGGCCGGTCAGGGTGGCTACACCTTC. It is translated as CASSLDGQGAGQGGYTF. The whole variable domain, remainder taken from reference TRBV7-9 and TRBJ1-2, is DTGVSQNPRHKITKRGQNVTFRCDPISEHNRLYWYRQTLGQGPEFLTYFQNEAQLEKSRLLSDRFSAERPKGSFSTLEIQRTEQGDSAMYLCASSLDGQGAGQGGYTFGSGTRLTVV.

This clonotype was counted between two and nine times. This rearrangement joins TRBV28 to TRBJ1-2; 8 positions match TRBD1. V was clipped by 6 bases and J by 12 bases; unmatched bases: 12. CDR3 size: 13 residues. From germline, CDR1 is MDHEN and CDR2 SYDVKM. DNA of the CDR3: TGTGCCAGCAGCCCGACAGGGGCCTCCTCCGACACCTTC. Its translation is CASSPTGASSDTF.

This chain uses TRBV21-1 with TRBJ2-3; the D segment call TRBD1 is taken from the table without a DNA check. TRBV21-1 has pseudogene status. CDR3 length: 18 residues. Written as DNA, the CDR3 is TGTGCCAGCAGCAGTGGGACAGGGAAAGAAGAGAGCACAGATACGCAGTATTTT. Encoded protein: CASSSGTGKEESTDTQYF.

The chain has TRBV9 and TRBJ1-1; D possibly corresponds to TRBD1 (5 bases). Germline CDR1 SGDLS, CDR2 YYNGEE. V was pared by 4 bases and J by 0 bases, with 13 bases between. The CDR3 totals 15 residues. The CDR3 DNA reads TGTGCCAGCAGCCGTCAACAGGCTGTGAACACTGAAGCTTTCTTT. Translating gives CASSRQQAVNTEAFF.

At least ten counts were recorded for this clonotype. This chain connects TRBV7-2 to TRBJ2-4; TRBD2 matches at 9 bases. CDR1 is SGHTA and CDR2 is FQGNSA in the germline V gene. The CDR3 loop spans 16 amino acids. V gave up 0 bases and J gave up 1 base; unmatched junction bases: 1. DNA of the CDR3: TGTGCCAGCAGCTTAGCCAGCGGGGGGGCCAAAAACATTCAGTACTTC. It is translated as CASSLASGGAKNIQYF.

The chain employs TRBV11-2 and TRBJ2-7; TRBD2 might be the D (6 bases). The CDR3 length is 15 residues. Germline-derived CDR1 and CDR2 are SGHAT and FQNNGV. The germline V and J ends were trimmed by 5 bases and 3 bases, with 17 bases remaining between them. Written as DNA, the CDR3 is TGTGCCAGCAGCCTAGCGCCAGGGTGGATCTACGAGCAGTACTTC. Amino acid sequence: CASSLAPGWIYEQYF.

To note about this clonotype: At one end, the junction sequence differs from germline, possibly due to a read error. The chain has TRBV7-7 and TRBJ2-5; 10 bases match TRBD1. The V gene's germline CDR1 is SSHAT and CDR2 FNYEAQ (reference sequence). The CDR3 length is 16 residues. CDR3 nucleotide sequence: TGTGCTAGCAGCTTAAAGCCCGGACAGGGGGGACAGACCCAGTACTTC. This sequence encodes CASSLKPGQGGQTQYF.

The chain carries TRBV29-1 and TRBJ2-5, with D perhaps matching TRBD1 or TRBD2 (6 bases each). The length of the CDR3 is 13 residues. The germline V gene encodes CDR1 SQVTM and CDR2 ANQGSEA. CDR3 nucleotide sequence: TGCAGGAGGGGGGAACGTGAAGGAGAGACCCAGTACTTC. Translating it yields CRRGEREGETQYF. The full variable domain, rest sourced from reference TRBV29-1 and TRBJ2-5, is SAVISQKPSRDICQRGTSLTIQCQVDSQVTMMFWYRQQPGQSLTLIATANQGSEATYESGFVIDKFPISRPNLTFSTLTVSNMSPEDSSIYLCRRGEREGETQYFGPGTRLLVL.